In its sample, the clone carrying this TCR beta chain was seen many times. Time point reported: persistent/refractory GD, antithyroid drugs over 5 years with positive TRAb. Following extraction of RNA from PBMCs, that RNA was used to make the TCR library. This specimen belongs to a study of regulatory T cells in long-lasting Graves disease. iRepertoire HTBI primers and Arm-PCR of CDR3 regions built TCR beta libraries. MiXCR, applied by TCRdb to the multiplex PCR reads, yields one record per CDR3 protein. The table includes more than 300,000 distinct CDR3 sequences, around 19% detected once. This CDR3 comprises 13 residues. V dropped 2 bases and J dropped 4 bases, with 8 bases sitting between them. Germline-derived CDR1 and CDR2 are SNHLY and FYNNEI.

The rearrangement uses TRBV2 and TRBJ1-1; D uncertain. The source material was peripheral blood mononuclear cells (PBMCs), sampled when the disease was refractory, from a patient treated with antithyroid drugs. The clonotype was recovered from a female donor with Graves disease. DNA for the CDR3: TGTGCCAGCAGTGAACTTCGGGGCACTGAAGCTTTCTTT. As protein: CASSELRGTEAFF. The whole variable domain, remainder taken from reference TRBV2 and TRBJ1-1, is EPEVTQTPSHQVTQMGQEVILRCVPISNHLYFYWYRQILGQKVEFLVSFYNNEISEKSEIFDDQFSVERPDGSNFTLKIRSTKLEDSAMYFCASSELRGTEAFFGQGTRLTVV.